A selection of T cell receptor beta chains follows, all from one sample in a study of early T cells in non-severe SARS-CoV-2 infection. TCRdb re-analysed the 5' RACE reads in MiXCR, keeping a single row per CDR3 protein. The repertoire holds roughly 53,000 distinct CDR3 sequences, with around 9.3% as singletons. The sequencing input was whole blood. These receptors originate from an adult who was a healthcare worker with PCR-confirmed SARS-CoV-2 infection or an uninfected control (not recorded which). The CDR3 runs from the conserved cysteine through the conserved F or W. D genes are given only for firm matches. Clone size, where shown, is once, few, many, or a class for clones that have expanded.

>.|TRBV30|TRBJ1-2|many
CAWRGSADPYGYTF
TGTGCCTGGAGAGGATCGGCGGATCCCTATGGCTACACCTTC
>TRBD2|TRBV5-1|TRBJ2-3|many
CASSPGLLALADTQYF
TGCGCCAGCAGCCCTGGCCTACTAGCGCTCGCAGATACGCAGTATTTT
>.|TRBV9|TRBJ2-7|.
CASSVALLWEQYF
TGTGCCAGCAGCGTAGCCTTGCTTTGGGAGCAGTACTTC
>.|TRBV7-9|TRBJ2-1|.
CASSLYGDNNEQFF
TGTGCCAGCAGCTTATACGGAGACAACAATGAGCAGTTCTTC
>.|TRBV15|TRBJ2-1|.
CATSRDDLDEQFF
TGTGCCACCAGCAGAGATGATCTCGATGAGCAGTTCTTC
>.|TRBV10-3|TRBJ1-1|many
CAISVYTNTEAFF
TGTGCCATCAGTGTTTACACGAACACTGAAGCTTTCTTT
>.|TRBV20-1|TRBJ2-3|.
CSARGRSDTQYF
TGCAGTGCTAGGGGGAGATCAGATACGCAGTATTTT
>TRBD1|TRBV5-1|TRBJ2-5|many
CASSPWTGEETQYF
TGCGCCAGCAGCCCATGGACAGGGGAAGAGACCCAGTACTTC
>.|TRBV2|TRBJ2-7|many
CASTSASRTYEQYF
TGTGCCAGCACCTCGGCGAGCCGGACGTACGAGCAGTACTTC
>.|TRBV6-1|TRBJ1-5|.
CASSEPQGWRPQHF
TGTGCCAGCAGTGAACCCCAGGGATGGCGGCCCCAGCATTTT
>.|TRBV6-1|TRBJ1-4|.
CASSTGTPTEEKLFF
TGTGCCAGCAGTACTGGGACACCAACGGAGGAAAAACTGTTTTTT
>.|TRBV2|TRBJ1-1|many
CASRGGPSGNTEAFF
TGTGCCAGCAGAGGGGGACCTAGCGGTAACACTGAAGCTTTCTTT
>.|TRBV6-5|TRBJ1-6|.
CASSTTPRGIGPLHF
TGTGCCAGCAGTACAACTCCCAGGGGAATCGGACCCCTCCACTTT
>.|TRBV20-1|TRBJ2-7|few
CSVTTGPPPYEQYF
TGCAGTGTTACTACAGGTCCTCCCCCCTACGAGCAGTACTTC
>.|TRBV2|TRBJ1-1|many
CASRTPGPRGTEAFF
TGTGCCAGCAGAACCCCGGGCCCACGGGGCACTGAAGCTTTCTTT
>TRBD1|TRBV6-1|TRBJ2-7|many
CASGKPGQTTYEQYF
TGTGCCAGCGGGAAGCCGGGACAGACTACCTACGAGCAGTACTTC
>TRBD2|TRBV12-3/TRBV12-4|TRBJ2-1|.
CASSLSLAGSEQFF
TGTGCCAGCAGTTTGTCTCTAGCGGGAAGTGAGCAGTTCTTC
>.|TRBV9|TRBJ2-3|few
CASSYVTDTQYF
TGTGCCAGCAGCTATGTCACAGATACGCAGTATTTT
>TRBD2|TRBV6-6|TRBJ2-3|few
CASTPRSGGHGDTQYF
TGTGCCAGCACTCCCAGGAGCGGGGGTCACGGGGATACGCAGTATTTT
>TRBD2|TRBV7-9|TRBJ2-5|many
CASSTTTSGARETQYF
TGTGCCAGCAGCACAACCACTAGCGGGGCCCGCGAGACCCAGTACTTC
>.|TRBV13|TRBJ1-6|.
CASSLGGARNSPLHF
TGTGCCAGCAGCTTAGGAGGGGCACGGAATTCACCCCTCCACTTT
>.|TRBV5-6|TRBJ2-7|many
CASSLGRNEQYF
TGTGCCAGCAGCTTGGGGAGAAACGAGCAGTACTTC
>.|TRBV9|TRBJ2-5|few
CASSVGGRDPETQYF
TGTGCCAGCAGCGTAGGAGGTCGGGACCCAGAGACCCAGTACTTC
>.|TRBV7-8|TRBJ1-5|few
CASSRGSGNQPQHF
TGTGCCAGCTCGCGGGGTAGTGGCAATCAGCCCCAGCATTTT
>TRBD2|TRBV5-1|TRBJ2-1|many
CASSLAGGKERPSYNEQFF
TGCGCCAGCAGCTTGGCGGGAGGGAAAGAGCGGCCCTCCTACAATGAGCAGTTCTTC
>TRBD2|TRBV5-6|TRBJ2-5|many
CASSFSLGRVGETQYF
TGTGCCAGCAGCTTTTCCCTGGGGAGGGTAGGCGAGACCCAGTACTTC
>.|TRBV7-4|TRBJ2-5|many
CASSGTGCGETQYF
TGTGCCAGCAGCGGTACAGGGTGCGGAGAGACCCAGTACTTC
>.|TRBV6-2/TRBV6-3|TRBJ1-5|many
CAGGYSNQPQHF
TGTGCAGGGGGATATAGCAATCAGCCCCAGCATTTT
>TRBD1|TRBV12-3/TRBV12-4|TRBJ2-7|few
CASSFGHRGYEQYF
TGTGCCAGCAGTTTCGGGCACAGGGGCTACGAGCAGTACTTC
>TRBD1|TRBV29-1|TRBJ2-5|few
CSVKGGSGETQYF
TGCAGCGTCAAAGGGGGCAGTGGGGAGACCCAGTACTTC
>.|TRBV29-1|TRBJ2-1|many
CSVENSREQFF
TGCAGCGTTGAAAACTCAAGGGAGCAGTTCTTC